The 3 T cell receptor beta chains reported below all come from one sample, sequenced in a study of cytomegalovirus exposure and HLA in healthy donors. PCR employed 60 Vbeta and 13 Jbeta primers. Libraries were prepared by immunoSEQ multiplex PCR; TCRdb keeps only in-frame clonotypes and omits some of them. The sample contains about 68,000 clones, about 81% of which appear only once. Sequenced: PBMCs. The receptors were sampled from a human donor in good health.

The chain links TRBV5-4 to TRBJ2-1; TRBD1 matches at 11 bases. The ends lost 4 bases at V and 7 bases at J; junction bases unmatched: 7. This CDR3 spans 15 amino acids. Germline assignment: CDR1 SGHNT and CDR2 YYREEE (reference sequence). This CDR3 is CASSVGQGGWNEQFF. The CDR3 DNA reads as TGTGCCAGCAGCGTGGGACAGGGGGGGTGGAATGAGCAGTTCTTC.

CDR3 region: CASSYTPSGGYNEQFF. CDR3 nucleotides: TGTGCCAGCAGTTACACCCCTAGCGGGGGGTACAATGAGCAGTTCTTC. The chain is built from TRBV6-6 and TRBJ2-1; 11 bases agree with TRBD2. The length of the CDR3 is 16 residues. Trimming cost V 2 bases and J 4 bases; bases outside gene matches: 4. The germline gives CDR1 MNHNY, CDR2 SVGAGI (reference sequence).

This clone was picked up one time. The chain couples TRBV5-4 to TRBJ1-1; possible D gene TRBD1, 5 bases. V lost 4 bases and J 3 bases, leaving 10 bases between the germline ends. Germline CDR1 is SGHNT and CDR2 is YYREEE (reference sequence). This CDR3 region has 13 residues. The CDR3 reads CASSGPGDTEAFF. The DNA of the CDR3 is TGTGCCAGCAGCGGGCCGGGGGACACTGAAGCTTTCTTT.